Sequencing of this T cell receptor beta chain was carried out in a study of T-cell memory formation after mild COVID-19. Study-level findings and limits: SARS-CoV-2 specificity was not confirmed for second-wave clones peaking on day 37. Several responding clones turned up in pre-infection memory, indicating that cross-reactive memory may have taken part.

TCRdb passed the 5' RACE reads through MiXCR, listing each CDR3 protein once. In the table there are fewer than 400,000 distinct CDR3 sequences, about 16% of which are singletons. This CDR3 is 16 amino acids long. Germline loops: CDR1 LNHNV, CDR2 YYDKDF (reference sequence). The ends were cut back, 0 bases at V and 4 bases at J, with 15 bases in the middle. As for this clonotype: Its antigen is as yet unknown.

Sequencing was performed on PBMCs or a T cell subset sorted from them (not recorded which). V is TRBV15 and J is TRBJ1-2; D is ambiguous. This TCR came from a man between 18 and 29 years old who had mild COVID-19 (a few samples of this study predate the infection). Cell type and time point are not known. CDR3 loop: CATSRDKTLDPYGYTF. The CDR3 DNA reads TGTGCCACCAGCAGAGATAAAACCCTCGACCCCTATGGCTACACCTTC.